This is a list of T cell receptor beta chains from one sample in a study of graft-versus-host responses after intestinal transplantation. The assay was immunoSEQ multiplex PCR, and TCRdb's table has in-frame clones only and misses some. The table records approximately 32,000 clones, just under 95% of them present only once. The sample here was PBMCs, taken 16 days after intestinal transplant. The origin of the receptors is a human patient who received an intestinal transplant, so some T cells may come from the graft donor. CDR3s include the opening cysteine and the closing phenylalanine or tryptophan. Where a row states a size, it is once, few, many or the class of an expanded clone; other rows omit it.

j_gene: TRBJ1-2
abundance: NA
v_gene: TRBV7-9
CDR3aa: CASSIIWRGTGEVDGYTF

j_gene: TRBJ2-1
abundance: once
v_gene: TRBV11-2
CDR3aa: CASSPHRLAGDFHEQFF

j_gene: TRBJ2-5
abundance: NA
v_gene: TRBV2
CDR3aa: CASILVGRGETQYF

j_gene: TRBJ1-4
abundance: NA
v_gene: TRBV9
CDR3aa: CASSTTGSNEKLFF

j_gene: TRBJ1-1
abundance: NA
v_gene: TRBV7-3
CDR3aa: CASSRTGEPPMNTEAFF

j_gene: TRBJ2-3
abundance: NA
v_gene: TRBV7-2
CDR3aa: CASSATGLGWGDTQYF

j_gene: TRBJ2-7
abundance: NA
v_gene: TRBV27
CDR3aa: CASSRGGYEQYF

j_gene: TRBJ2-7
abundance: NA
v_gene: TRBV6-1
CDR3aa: CASGTGASYEQYF

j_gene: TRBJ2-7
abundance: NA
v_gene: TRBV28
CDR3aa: CASSLEGLAGRLYEQYF

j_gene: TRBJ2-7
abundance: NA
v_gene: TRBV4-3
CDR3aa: CASSQEAGYEQYF

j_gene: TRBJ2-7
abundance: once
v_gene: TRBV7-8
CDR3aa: CASSPQEGKVHEQYF

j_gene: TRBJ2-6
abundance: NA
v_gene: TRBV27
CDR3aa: CASSLYSGANVLTF

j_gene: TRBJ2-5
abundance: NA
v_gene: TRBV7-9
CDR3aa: CASSDPLADETQYF

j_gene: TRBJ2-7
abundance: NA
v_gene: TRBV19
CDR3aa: CASSPLAGGRPYEQYF

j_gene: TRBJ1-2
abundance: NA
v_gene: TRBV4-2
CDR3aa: CASSLVTGDGYTF

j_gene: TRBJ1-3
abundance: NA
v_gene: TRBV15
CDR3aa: CATSRSGTAFSGDTIYF

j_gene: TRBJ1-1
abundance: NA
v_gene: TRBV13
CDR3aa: CASSSGFRAEAFF

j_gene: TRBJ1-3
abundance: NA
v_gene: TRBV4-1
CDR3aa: CASSQGPQGVGNTIYF

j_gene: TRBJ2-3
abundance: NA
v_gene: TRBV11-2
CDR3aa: CASSLLALTDTQYF

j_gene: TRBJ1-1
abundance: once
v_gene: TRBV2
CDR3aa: CASSDMGNTEAFF

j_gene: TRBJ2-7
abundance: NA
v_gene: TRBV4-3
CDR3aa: CASSQDGQGHNEQYF

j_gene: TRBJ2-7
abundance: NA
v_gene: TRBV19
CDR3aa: CTSSIWPYCYEQYF

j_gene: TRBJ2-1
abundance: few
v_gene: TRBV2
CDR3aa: CASRGVRESSYNEQFF

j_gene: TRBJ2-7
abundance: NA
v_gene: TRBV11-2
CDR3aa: CASSLGGYDPYEQYF

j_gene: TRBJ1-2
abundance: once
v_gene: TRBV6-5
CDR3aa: CASTNLTGGEGGYTF

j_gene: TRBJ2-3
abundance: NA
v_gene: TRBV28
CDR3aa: CASSAPSTDTQYF

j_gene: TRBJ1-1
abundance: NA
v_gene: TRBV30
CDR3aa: CAWSVFGATEAFF

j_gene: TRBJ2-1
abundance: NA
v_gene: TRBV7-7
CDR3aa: CASSPGGGGDNEQFF

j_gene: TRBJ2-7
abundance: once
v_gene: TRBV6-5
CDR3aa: CASSYRTGYEQYF

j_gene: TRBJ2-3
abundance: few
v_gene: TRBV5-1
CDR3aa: CASSLEQGLQDTQYF

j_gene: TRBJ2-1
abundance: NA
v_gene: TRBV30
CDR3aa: CAWSPSGSNYNEQFF

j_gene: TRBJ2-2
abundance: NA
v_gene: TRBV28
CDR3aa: CASKSGLAGEMTGELFF

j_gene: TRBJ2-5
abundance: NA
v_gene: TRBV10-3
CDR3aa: CAITAGPGTGLETQYF

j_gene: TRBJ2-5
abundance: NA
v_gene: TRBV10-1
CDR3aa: CASSESIGQETQYF

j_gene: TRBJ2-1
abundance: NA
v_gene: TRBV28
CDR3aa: CASSFPGVYNEQFF

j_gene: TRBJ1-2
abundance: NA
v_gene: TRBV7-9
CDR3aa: CASSLILGRGYTF

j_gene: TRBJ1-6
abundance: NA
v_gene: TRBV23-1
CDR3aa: CASSQSKGRYNSPLHF

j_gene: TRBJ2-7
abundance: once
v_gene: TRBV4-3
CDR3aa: CASSQSPNRGHEQYF

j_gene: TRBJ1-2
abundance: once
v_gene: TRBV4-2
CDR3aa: CASSQDAGGVYGYTF

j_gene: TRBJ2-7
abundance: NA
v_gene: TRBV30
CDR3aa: CAWRGLAPPYEQYF

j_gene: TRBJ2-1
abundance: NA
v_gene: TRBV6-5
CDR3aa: CASSGGGTKEQFF

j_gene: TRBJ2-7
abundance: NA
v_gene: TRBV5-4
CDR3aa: CASRPRGTYEQYF

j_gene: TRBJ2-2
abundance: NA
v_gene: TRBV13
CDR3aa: CASSSDTGELFF

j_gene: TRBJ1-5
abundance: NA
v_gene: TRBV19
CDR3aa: CASTLRQGASNQPQHF

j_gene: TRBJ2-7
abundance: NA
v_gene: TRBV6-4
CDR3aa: CASSEGSSYEQYF